Shown below are 32 T cell receptor beta chains from a single sample sequenced in a study of blood T cell repertoires in COVID-19. Clones were sequenced by immunoSEQ multiplex PCR, and TCRdb holds only the in-frame ones, with some missing. The table includes 65,000 to 85,000 clones, 75% to 90% detected once. Specimen: peripheral blood. The receptors derive from a human donor in a cohort sampled during active COVID-19.

The chain employs TRBV5-8 and TRBJ2-4, with D perhaps matching TRBD1 (5 bases). Germline V CDR1 and CDR2: SGHTS, YDEGEE. V was clipped by 1 base and J by 6 bases, with 8 bases between them. This CDR3 region has 13 residues. The CDR3 coding sequence is TGTGCCAGCAGCTTGACAGGAGTAAACATTCAGTACTTC. This translates into CASSLTGVNIQYF.

The J gene is TRBJ2-3, the V gene TRBV5-4, with TRBD2 matching 11 bases. Unmatched junction bases numbered 2, after V lost 4 bases and J lost 1 base. This CDR3 has 15 residues. Germline values: CDR1 SGHNT, CDR2 YYREEE (reference sequence). CDR3 region: CASSAGLAGTDTQYF. CDR3 nucleotides: TGTGCCAGCAGCGCGGGACTAGCGGGCACAGATACGCAGTATTTT.

The rearrangement uses TRBV5-1 and TRBJ2-6; D may be TRBD1 (5 bases). Per the germline V gene, CDR1 is SGHRS and CDR2 is YFSETQ. This CDR3 is 18 amino acids long. Trimming pared 0 bases from V and 0 bases from J, leaving 13 bases between. This CDR3 is CASSLGGVFTSGANVLTF. The CDR3 nucleotides read TGCGCCAGCAGCTTGGGGGGCGTGTTTACCTCTGGGGCCAACGTCCTGACTTTC.

The V call is TRBV30, the J call TRBJ2-7, with 7 positions matching TRBD1. CDR3 length equals 16 residues. The junction had 15 bases not matched to a gene; V was cut back by 3 bases and J by 4 bases. Germline CDR1 and CDR2: GTSNPN and SVGIG (reference sequence). CDR3 sequence (DNA): TGTGCCTGGAGCCGCGCCCGGACAGGAACAGTTTACGAGCAGTACTTC. The encoded protein is CAWSRARTGTVYEQYF.

V usage is TRBV2 and J usage is TRBJ1-2; TRBD1 is a possible D gene (6 bases). Trimming left V 5 bases short and J 4 bases short, with 17 bases between. This CDR3 comprises 15 residues. Germline assignment: CDR1 SNHLY and CDR2 FYNNEI. CDR3 loop: CASSWDPRGGYGYTF. CDR3 nucleotide sequence: TGTGCCAGCAGTTGGGACCCCCGAGGGGGCTATGGCTACACCTTC.

V and J are TRBV28 and TRBJ1-3; TRBD1 aligns across 8 bases. This CDR3 spans 15 amino acids. The ends lost 6 bases at V and 3 bases at J; junction bases unmatched: 7. The germline V gene encodes CDR1 MDHEN and CDR2 SYDVKM. CDR3 in amino acids: CASRDTGGNGNTIYF. The CDR3 nucleotides read TGTGCCAGCAGGGATACAGGGGGAAATGGAAACACCATATATTTT.

The genes are TRBV7-2 and TRBJ2-1; D ambiguous. Germline loops: CDR1 SGHTA, CDR2 FQGNSA. The CDR3 consists of 12 residues. Trimming cost V 0 bases and J 7 bases, with 4 bases left between them. CDR3 loop: CASSLALNEQFF. The DNA for the CDR3 is TGTGCCAGCAGCTTAGCCTTGAATGAGCAGTTCTTC. Based on the CDR3 plus reference TRBV7-2 and TRBJ2-1, the full variable domain is GAGVSQSPSNKVTEKGKDVELRCDPISGHTALYWYRQSLGQGLEFLIYFQGNSAPDKSGLPSDRFSAERTGGSVSTLTIQRTQQEDSAVYLCASSLALNEQFFGPGTRLTVL.

The V and J genes are TRBV7-6 and TRBJ1-5; the D gene is possibly TRBD1 (6 bases). The V end was cut by 5 bases, the J end by 3 bases, with 8 bases between. CDR1 and CDR2 from the germline V gene are SGHVS and FNYEAQ. The CDR3 is 13 residues long. The CDR3 loop is CASSRTDNQPQHF. The CDR3 nucleotides read TGTGCCAGCAGCAGGACAGACAATCAGCCCCAGCATTTT. Looking up the rest from reference TRBV7-6 and TRBJ1-5 gives the full variable domain: GAGVSQSPRYKVTKRGQDVALRCDPISGHVSLYWYRQALGQGPEFLTYFNYEAQQDKSGLPNDRFSAERPEGSISTLTIQRTEQRDSAMYRCASSRTDNQPQHFGDGTRLSIL.

The chain combines TRBV7-6 with TRBJ2-5; 7 bases line up with TRBD1. The germline CDR1 and CDR2 sequences are SGHVS and FNYEAQ. The CDR3 totals 14 residues. The ends lost 5 bases at V and 2 bases at J; junction bases unmatched: 5. The CDR3 nucleotides read TGTGCCAGCAGCCTAGGGACAGTTCAAGAGACCCAGTACTTC. Translated: CASSLGTVQETQYF.

The chain combines TRBV14 with TRBJ2-2; 8 bases are a match to TRBD2. V lost 1 base to trimming and J lost 2 bases; unmatched junction nucleotides: 9. There are 18 residues in the CDR3. Germline CDR1 SGHDN, CDR2 FVKESK. CDR3 DNA sequence: TGTGCCAGCAGCCAAGTAGGGCGGCGGGAGGAAAACACCGGGGAGCTGTTTTTT. Its translation: CASSQVGRREENTGELFF.

The V call is TRBV2, the J call TRBJ2-1, with D perhaps TRBD2 (5 bases). This CDR3 is 18 amino acids long. With 3 bases removed from V and 9 bases from J, the gap between germline ends came to 27 bases. Germline values: CDR1 SNHLY, CDR2 FYNNEI. The CDR3: CASSDNRLSRPSRGEQFF. CDR3 DNA sequence: TGTGCCAGCAGTGACAATCGGTTAAGTCGGCCCAGCCGGGGTGAGCAGTTCTTC. Together with reference TRBV2 and TRBJ2-1, the CDR3 gives the full variable domain: EPEVTQTPSHQVTQMGQEVILRCVPISNHLYFYWYRQILGQKVEFLVSFYNNEISEKSEIFDDQFSVERPDGSNFTLKIRSTKLEDSAMYFCASSDNRLSRPSRGEQFFGPGTRLTVL.

The chain is built from TRBV2 and TRBJ2-2; TRBD1 matches 7 bases. The length of the CDR3 is 16 residues. Germline V gene sequence: CDR1 SNHLY, CDR2 FYNNEI. Losses at the gene ends were 6 bases for V and 2 bases for J; bases not matched to a gene: 9. CDR3 region: CASSGTENYNTGELFF. The CDR3 DNA sequence: TGTGCCAGCAGCGGGACAGAAAATTACAACACCGGGGAGCTGTTTTTT.

This clone appeared a few times. The chain is built from TRBV6-5 and TRBJ1-6; D is uncertain. Germline CDR1 reads MNHEY; CDR2 reads SVGAGI. Trimming took off 0 bases at V and 6 bases at J, with 12 bases between the two ends. This CDR3 has 16 residues. In nucleotides, the CDR3 is TGTGCCAGCAGTTACTCGATCCTGGGAGGTAATTCACCCCTCCACTTT. Its translation: CASSYSILGGNSPLHF.

This clone was counted between two and nine times. This sequence joins TRBV18 and TRBJ2-2; the D gene is possibly TRBD2 (6 bases). The V gene's germline CDR1 is KGHSH and CDR2 LQKENI. The V gene lost 0 bases and the J gene lost 7 bases, with 18 bases spanning the gap. This CDR3 contains 17 residues. CDR3 sequence (DNA): TGTGCCAGCTCACCACCGGTTACCGGGAGCATAGGCGGGGAGCTGTTTTTT. Its translation is CASSPPVTGSIGGELFF.

The chain joins TRBV6-6 to TRBJ1-2; 8 bases fit TRBD1. The CDR3 totals 13 residues. The ends lost 2 bases at V and 8 bases at J; junction bases unmatched: 4. Germline V gene sequence: CDR1 MNHNY, CDR2 SVGAGI (reference sequence). CDR3 DNA: TGTGCCAGCAGTTACGGACAGGGCCTGGGCTACACCTTC. Amino acid sequence: CASSYGQGLGYTF.

The chain links TRBV9 to TRBJ2-5, with TRBD2 identical over 8 bases. Germline trimming cut 0 bases from V and 5 bases from J; bases unmatched to any gene: 6. CDR1 is SGDLS, CDR2 YYNGEE, per germline. The CDR3 has 15 residues. The CDR3 DNA follows: TGTGCCAGCAGCGTAGCTCCCGGGGGGGAGGAGACCCAGTACTTC. Translating it yields CASSVAPGGEETQYF.

This chain connects TRBV7-9 to TRBJ1-4; 10 bases are a match to TRBD1. This CDR3 region has 15 residues. Germline V CDR1 and CDR2: SEHNR, FQNEAQ (reference sequence). Unmatched junction bases numbered 4, after V lost 5 bases and J lost 4 bases. This CDR3 is CASSPGQGLNEKLFF. CDR3 DNA sequence: TGTGCCAGCAGCCCGGGACAGGGGCTTAATGAAAAACTGTTTTTT.

The chain employs TRBV7-9 and TRBJ1-2; 9 nucleotides line up with TRBD1. The germline CDR1 and CDR2 sequences are SEHNR and FQNEAQ (reference sequence). V trimming: 5 bases; J trimming: 3 bases; junction bases outside the gene matches: 10. CDR3 length equals 16 residues. This CDR3 reads CASSHYRDRGDYGYTF. The CDR3 bases are TGTGCCAGCAGCCATTATCGTGACAGGGGGGACTATGGCTACACCTTC.

This clone was recorded once. This chain connects TRBV27 to TRBJ2-3; TRBD2 aligns across 12 bases. V was pared by 4 bases and J by 4 bases, with 9 bases of the junction left unmatched. Germline CDR1 MNHEY, CDR2 SMNVEV (reference sequence). The CDR3 spans 17 residues. CDR3 amino acids: CASSSRLAGDGSDTQYF. In nucleotides, the CDR3 is TGTGCCAGCAGTTCCCGACTAGCGGGAGATGGGTCAGATACGCAGTATTTT.

This clone was recorded once. V gene TRBV23-1 combines with J gene TRBJ2-7; TRBD2 aligns across 13 bases. TRBV23-1 counts as an open reading frame of uncertain function. The CDR3 consists of 20 residues. V shed 0 bases and J 7 bases; nucleotides not matched to a gene: 18. The CDR3 protein is CASSQSVRTSGSLAGWEQYF. CDR3 in DNA: TGCGCCAGCAGTCAATCGGTCAGGACTAGCGGGAGCCTGGCTGGGTGGGAGCAGTACTTC.

The gene calls are TRBV4-2 and TRBJ1-5; D ambiguous. CDR1 is LGHNA, CDR2 YNFKEQ, per germline. V gave up 4 bases and J gave up 7 bases, with 11 bases separating them. This CDR3 contains 13 residues. The CDR3 region is CASSPERAQPQHF. Written as DNA, the CDR3 is TGTGCCAGCAGCCCCGAGAGGGCCCAGCCCCAGCATTTT.

This clone showed up just a few times. The chain has TRBV9 and TRBJ2-3; weak D call: TRBD1 (5 bases). V lost 2 bases, J lost 0 bases, and 13 bases lay in between. This CDR3 region has 16 residues. Germline V gives CDR1 SGDLS, CDR2 YYNGEE. CDR3 coding DNA: TGTGCCAGCAGCGTTGGCGATAGGGGTAGCACAGATACGCAGTATTTT. Its protein is CASSVGDRGSTDTQYF.

The chain is built from TRBV9 and TRBJ1-2; D uncertain. Germline V gives CDR1 SGDLS, CDR2 YYNGEE. Trimming removed 0 bases from V and 2 bases from J, with 11 bases in between. CDR3 size: 15 residues. CDR3 region: CASSVAAGLNYGYTF. CDR3 DNA: TGTGCCAGCAGCGTAGCCGCAGGACTCAACTATGGCTACACCTTC.

The genes are TRBV7-2 and TRBJ2-1, with a possible D match to TRBD2 (6 bases). The germline CDR1 and CDR2 sequences are SGHTA and FQGNSA. V was pared by 5 bases and J by 2 bases, with 10 bases between. The CDR3 extends over 14 amino acids. The CDR3 coding sequence is TGTGCCAGCAGCGGGGGGAACCCCTACAATGAGCAGTTCTTC. Its translation is CASSGGNPYNEQFF.

The rearrangement links TRBV7-7 to TRBJ2-1; 8 positions match TRBD1. The CDR3 length is 14 residues. The V segment lost 1 base and the J segment 4 bases; nucleotides outside the gene matches: 0. In germline, CDR1 is SSHAT, CDR2 FNYEAQ (reference sequence). This chain's CDR3 is CASSLGQGYNEQFF. CDR3 DNA: TGTGCCAGCAGCTTAGGACAGGGGTACAATGAGCAGTTCTTC.

This clone was counted a single time. The chain carries TRBV29-1 and TRBJ2-7; 10 nucleotides align to TRBD2. V trimming: 5 bases; J trimming: 9 bases; junction bases outside the gene matches: 10. The germline CDR1 and CDR2 sequences are SQVTM and ANQGSEA. The CDR3 is 13 residues long. The CDR3, as DNA: TGCAGCGTTACTAGCGGGACGTCCTCGGGGCAGTACTTC. It encodes CSVTSGTSSGQYF.

The rearrangement joins TRBV9 to TRBJ2-5, with D possibly matching TRBD2 (6 bases). There are 15 residues in the CDR3. V dropped 0 bases and J dropped 0 bases, with 9 bases sitting between them. Germline V gives CDR1 SGDLS, CDR2 YYNGEE. CDR3 DNA sequence: TGTGCCAGCAGCGTAGCCCCGGGAGACCAAGAGACCCAGTACTTC. Translation: CASSVAPGDQETQYF. Drawing the rest from reference TRBV9 and TRBJ2-5, the complete variable domain is DSGVTQTPKHLITATGQRVTLRCSPRSGDLSVYWYQQSLDQGLQFLIQYYNGEERAKGNILERFSAQQFPDLHSELNLSSLELGDSALYFCASSVAPGDQETQYFGPGTRLLVL.

By share, this clone counts as medium-sized (0.01 to 0.1%). The chain joins TRBV24-1 to TRBJ1-5, with 9 bases lining up with TRBD1. Germline assignment: CDR1 KGHDR and CDR2 SFDVKD. The CDR3 has 12 amino acids. The V and J ends lost 9 bases and 6 bases, in that order; junction bases with no gene match: 2. CDR3 sequence: CATGTGFQPQHF. The CDR3 DNA sequence: TGTGCCACCGGGACAGGGTTTCAGCCCCAGCATTTT.

The V and J genes are TRBV4-3 and TRBJ2-5; D not resolved. This CDR3 spans 14 amino acids. Trimming removed 1 base from V and 1 base from J, with 7 bases in between. Germline V gene data show CDR1 as LGHNA and CDR2 as YSLEER. The CDR3 region is CASSQVPGQETQYF. The CDR3 coding sequence is TGCGCCAGCAGCCAAGTTCCGGGCCAAGAGACCCAGTACTTC.

The chain joins TRBV3-1 (or the pseudogene TRBV3-2) to TRBJ2-6; maybe TRBD1 (5 bases). The CDR3 length is 19 residues. From germline, CDR1 is LGHDT and CDR2 YNNKEL (reference sequence). The ends were cut back, 5 bases at V and 0 bases at J, with 20 bases in the middle. CDR3 nucleotide sequence: TGTGCCAGCAGCTACCTCCCCACAGGCTTAGCCTCTGGGGCCAACGTCCTGACTTTC. Its translation is CASSYLPTGLASGANVLTF.

The chain has TRBV10-3 and TRBJ2-5; 10 nucleotides line up with TRBD2. Germline-derived CDR1 and CDR2 are ENHRY and SYGVKD. Trimming cost V 6 bases and J 9 bases; bases outside gene matches: 16. This CDR3 is 16 amino acids long. DNA of the CDR3: TGTGCCATCAGAACGCTGATAGCGGGGGGCTTAGGGGCCCAGTACTTC. Translation: CAIRTLIAGGLGAQYF.

This clone was detected only once. The gene calls are TRBV18 and TRBJ2-3, with TRBD2 identical over 8 bases. Trimming took 3 bases from V and 2 from J; bases not matched to a gene: 7. CDR3 length: 16 amino acids. Germline CDR1 and CDR2: KGHSH and LQKENI. CDR3 sequence (DNA): TGTGCCAGCTCACCCCCGGGACTAGTAATCACAGATACGCAGTATTTT. Translated, it gives CASSPPGLVITDTQYF.